This TCR beta chain is drawn from a study of cytomegalovirus exposure and HLA in healthy donors. PCR primers comprised 60 Vbeta and 13 Jbeta primers. The repertoire was sequenced with immunoSEQ multiplex PCR; TCRdb's copy has only in-frame clones and lacks some. The top ten hold roughly 1.5% of the sample, which has about 190,000 clones, 70% to 80% seen once. Germline loops: CDR1 MDHEN, CDR2 SYDVKM. CDR3 length: 12 residues. Trimming took 7 bases from V and 3 from J; bases not matched to a gene: 3. The sequenced sample was PBMCs. This clonotype was obtained from a woman aged 45-59 years in good health and CMV-seronegative. The chain couples TRBV28 to TRBJ2-7; 7 bases align to TRBD1. CDR3 sequence reads: CASKGALYEQYF. The CDR3 coding sequence is TGTGCCAGCAAGGGGGCACTCTACGAGCAGTACTTC.